This entry describes one T cell receptor (beta chain). The antigen is undetermined. CD4+ T cells were isolated after around 10 days of culture. Of the BNT162b2 and mRNA-1273 vaccines, participants received two doses of one or the other. Vaccine recipients lacked prior SARS-CoV-2 infection and had negative nucleocapsid antibodies. This entry is derived from a study of vaccination effects on CD4 cells after COVID-19. Germline values: CDR1 ENHRY, CDR2 SYGVKD. Deletions cut 3 bases from V and 6 bases from J, with 11 bases between. There are 13 residues in the CDR3. Study-level findings and limits: Clones that were induced by infection or by vaccine showed marked contraction late after vaccination.

Data came from immunoSEQ multiplex PCR; TCRdb stores just in-frame clones and leaves some out. This table has nearly 45,000 clones, approximately 77% appearing once. The sequences come from CD4+ T cells from PBMCs cultured without peptide, collected after COVID-19 vaccination. The chain links TRBV10-3 to TRBJ1-2; the D is unclear. This sequence was found in a human donor who received a COVID-19 vaccine. The CDR3 reads CAISDGPGHGYTF. In DNA, the CDR3 is TGTGCCATCAGTGACGGTCCCGGCCATGGCTACACCTTC.